This T cell receptor beta chain appears in the sequencing data of a study of blood T cell repertoires in COVID-19. Study overall: Spain, Italy and the United States supplied samples that represented acute and convalescent COVID-19.

Measured with immunoSEQ multiplex PCR; TCRdb has only the in-frame clones, and not every one. The sample records about 74,000 clones, over 70% being singletons. The ends were cut back, 0 bases at V and 10 bases at J, with 13 bases in the middle. In germline, CDR1 is MNHNY, CDR2 SVGAGI (reference sequence). The CDR3 loop spans 14 amino acids. Sequences were obtained from peripheral blood. The clonotype was recovered from a man in his sixties or seventies with acute or convalescent COVID-19. The chain employs TRBV6-6 and TRBJ2-1; the D gene is possibly TRBD2 (6 bases). CDR3: CASSYSVVAGEQFF. The CDR3 bases are TGTGCCAGCAGTTACTCGGTCGTTGCGGGAGAGCAGTTCTTC.